The sequence of this TCR beta chain was determined in a study of identical twins. Points from the study as a whole: Analyses based on zero insertions could be partly confounded by invariant MAIT and iNKT cells. Surplus twin overlap in beta out-of-frame sequences was less pronounced.

The CDR3 consists of 19 residues. Trimming took 3 bases from V and 6 from J; bases not matched to a gene: 15. CDR1 is SGHRS and CDR2 is YFSETQ in the germline V gene. Comments on this clonotype: The antigen is not known.

A template switching step contributed a universal primer site, while unique molecular identifiers were present in the cDNA. MiXCR, run by TCRdb on the 5' RACE reads, gives a single entry per CDR3 protein. The data hold about 700,000 distinct CDR3 sequences, with around 6.1% observed a single time. Input material: naive T cells sorted from blood. V is TRBV5-1 and J is TRBJ2-2, with 12 bases fitting TRBD1. The source of this sequence is a young man in good health. CDR3 amino acids: CASSSGQGAFLHVAGELFF. The DNA for the CDR3 is TGCGCCAGCAGCTCGGGACAGGGGGCATTTCTTCATGTCGCCGGGGAGCTGTTTTTT.